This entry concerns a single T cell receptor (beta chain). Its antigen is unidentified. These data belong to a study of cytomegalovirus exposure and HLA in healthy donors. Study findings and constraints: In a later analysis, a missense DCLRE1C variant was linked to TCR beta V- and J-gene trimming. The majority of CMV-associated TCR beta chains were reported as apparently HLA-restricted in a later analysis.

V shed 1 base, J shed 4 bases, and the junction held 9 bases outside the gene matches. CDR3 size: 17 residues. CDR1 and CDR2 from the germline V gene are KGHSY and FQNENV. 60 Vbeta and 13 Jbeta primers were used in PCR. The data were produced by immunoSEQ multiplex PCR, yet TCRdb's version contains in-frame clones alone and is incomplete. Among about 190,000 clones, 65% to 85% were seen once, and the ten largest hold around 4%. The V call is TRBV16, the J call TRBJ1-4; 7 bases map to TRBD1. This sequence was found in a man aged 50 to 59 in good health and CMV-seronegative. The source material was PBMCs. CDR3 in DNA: TGTGCCAGCAGCCAATTCGGCCCGGGACAGCGTAATGAAAAACTGTTTTTT. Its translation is CASSQFGPGQRNEKLFF.